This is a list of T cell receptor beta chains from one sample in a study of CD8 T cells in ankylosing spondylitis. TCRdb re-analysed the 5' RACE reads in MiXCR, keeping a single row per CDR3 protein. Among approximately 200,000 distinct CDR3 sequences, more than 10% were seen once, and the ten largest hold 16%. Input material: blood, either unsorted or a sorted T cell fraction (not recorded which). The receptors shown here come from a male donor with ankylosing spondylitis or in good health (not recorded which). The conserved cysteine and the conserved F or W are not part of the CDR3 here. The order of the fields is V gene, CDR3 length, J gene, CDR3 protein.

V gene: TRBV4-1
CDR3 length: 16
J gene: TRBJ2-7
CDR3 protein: ASSHPTEGQVVPYEQY

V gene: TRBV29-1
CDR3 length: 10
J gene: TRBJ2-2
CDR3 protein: SVEEVTGELF

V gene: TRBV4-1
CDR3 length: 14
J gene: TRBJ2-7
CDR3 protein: ASSQGRGLERYEQY

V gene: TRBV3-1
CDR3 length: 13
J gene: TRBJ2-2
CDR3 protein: ASSQLAGTTGELF

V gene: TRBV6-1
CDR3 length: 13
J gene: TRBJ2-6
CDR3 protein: ASRDLHSGANVLT

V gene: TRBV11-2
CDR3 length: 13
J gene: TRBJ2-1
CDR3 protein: ASSPGTSGLNEQF

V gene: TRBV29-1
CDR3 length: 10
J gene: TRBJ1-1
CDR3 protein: SVEGWRTEAF

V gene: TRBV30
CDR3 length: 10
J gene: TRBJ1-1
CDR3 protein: AWTGSHTEAF

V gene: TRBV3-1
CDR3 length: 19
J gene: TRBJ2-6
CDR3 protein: ASSLPTGIQYVRSGANVLT

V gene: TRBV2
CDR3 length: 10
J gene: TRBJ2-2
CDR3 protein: ASYRGTGELF

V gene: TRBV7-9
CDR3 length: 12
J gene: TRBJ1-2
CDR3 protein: ASSSAGGGFGYT

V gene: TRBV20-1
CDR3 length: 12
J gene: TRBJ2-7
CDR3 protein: SAWGEVSSYEQY

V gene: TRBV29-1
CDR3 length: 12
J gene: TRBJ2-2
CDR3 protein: SVYGTVYTGELF

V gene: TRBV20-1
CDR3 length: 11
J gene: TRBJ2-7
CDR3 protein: SAPRQGGWEQY

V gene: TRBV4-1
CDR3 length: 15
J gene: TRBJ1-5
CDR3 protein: ASSQDSFHWSNQPQH

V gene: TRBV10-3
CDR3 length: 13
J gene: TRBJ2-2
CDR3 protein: AISEPGLETGELF

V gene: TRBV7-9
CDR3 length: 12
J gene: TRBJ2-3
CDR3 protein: ASSIQISTDTQY

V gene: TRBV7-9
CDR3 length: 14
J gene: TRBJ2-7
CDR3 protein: ASREGGGGPLYEQY

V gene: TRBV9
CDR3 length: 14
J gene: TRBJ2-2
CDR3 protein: ASSVTRGLASGELF

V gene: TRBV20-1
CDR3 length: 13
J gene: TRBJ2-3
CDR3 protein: SARDRQGYTDTQY

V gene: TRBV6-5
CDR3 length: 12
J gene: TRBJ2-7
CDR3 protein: ASSTDSDSYEQY

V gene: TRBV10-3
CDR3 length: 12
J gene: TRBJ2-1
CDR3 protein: AISEPSASNEQF

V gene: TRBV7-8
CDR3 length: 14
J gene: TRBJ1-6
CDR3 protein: ASSLLRDLYNSPLH

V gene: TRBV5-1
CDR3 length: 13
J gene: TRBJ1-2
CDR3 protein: ASSSLDRGNYGYT

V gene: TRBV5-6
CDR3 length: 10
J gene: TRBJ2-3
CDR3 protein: ASKGGKDTQY

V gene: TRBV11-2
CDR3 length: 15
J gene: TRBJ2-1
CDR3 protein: ASSGWGPKLAYNEQF

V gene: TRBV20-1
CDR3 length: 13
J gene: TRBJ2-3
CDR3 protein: SARTKRLSTDTQY

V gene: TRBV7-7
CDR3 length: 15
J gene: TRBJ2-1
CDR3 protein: ASSLGPRGTAFNEQF

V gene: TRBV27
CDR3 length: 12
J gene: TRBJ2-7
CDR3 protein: ASSSYSGYYEQY

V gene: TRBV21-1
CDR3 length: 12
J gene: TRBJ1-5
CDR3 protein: ASSSSGRGQPQH

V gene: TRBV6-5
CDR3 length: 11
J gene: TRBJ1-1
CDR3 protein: ASSYIRGSEAF

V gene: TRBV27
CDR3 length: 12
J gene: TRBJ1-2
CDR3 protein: ASSLRAANYGYT

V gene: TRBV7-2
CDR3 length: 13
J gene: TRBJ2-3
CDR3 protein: ASSFSGGRADTQY

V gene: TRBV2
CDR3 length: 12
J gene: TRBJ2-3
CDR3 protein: ASRLDRNTDTQY

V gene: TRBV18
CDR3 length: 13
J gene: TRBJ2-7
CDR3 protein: ASSPSTASPYEQY

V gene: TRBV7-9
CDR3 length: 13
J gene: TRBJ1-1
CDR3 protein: ASSLRTPLNTEAF

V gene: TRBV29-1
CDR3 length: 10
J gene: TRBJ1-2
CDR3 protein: SVEEDSYGYT

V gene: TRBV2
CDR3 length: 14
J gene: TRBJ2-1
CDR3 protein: ASSDPVGKAYNEQF

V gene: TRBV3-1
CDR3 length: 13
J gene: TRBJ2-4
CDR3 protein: ASSLPGPIENIQY

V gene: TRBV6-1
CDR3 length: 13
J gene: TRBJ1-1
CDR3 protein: ASSEQTEVYTEAF

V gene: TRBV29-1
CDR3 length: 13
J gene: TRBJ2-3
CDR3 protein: SVAGTSRDTDTQY